This TCR beta chain was recovered during a study of blood T cells in healthy people across ages. The study's findings and limits: A conclusive naive versus antigen-experienced comparison was prevented by the unsorted PBMCs.

No fewer than 7 million PBMCs went into each sample. This clonotype was picked up a small number of times. Its antigen is still unknown. The CDR3 extends over 15 amino acids. The V and J ends lost 2 bases and 13 bases respectively, with 22 bases between them. The V gene's germline CDR1 is SGDLS and CDR2 YYNGEE. Primers used in a second PCR of about 6 to 11 cycles were a sample-barcoded 5' primer and a J-beta primer mix. MiXCR was run by TCRdb on the 5' RACE reads, yielding one entry per CDR3 protein. Of fewer than 2,000,000 distinct CDR3 sequences in the sample, 35% to 50% were seen once. Input material: blood. The genes are TRBV9 and TRBJ2-1; no firm D call. This TCR came from a human donor in good health. CDR3 region: CASSVSGGVQETQFF. The CDR3 nucleotides read TGTGCCAGCAGCGTTTCCGGTGGTGTACAAGAGACCCAGTTCTTC.